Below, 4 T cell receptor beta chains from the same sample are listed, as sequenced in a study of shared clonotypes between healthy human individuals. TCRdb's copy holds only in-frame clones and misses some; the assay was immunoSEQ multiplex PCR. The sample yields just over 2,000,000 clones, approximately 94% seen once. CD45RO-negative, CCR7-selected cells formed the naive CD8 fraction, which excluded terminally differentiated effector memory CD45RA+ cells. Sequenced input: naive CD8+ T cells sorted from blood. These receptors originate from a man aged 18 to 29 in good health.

CDR3 nucleotide sequence: TGTGCCACTACGAGGGACTACTCCTACAATGAGCAGTTCTTC. Its translation is CATTRDYSYNEQFF. The chain joins TRBV6-5 to TRBJ2-1, with 7 bases identical to TRBD2. V lost 10 bases and J lost 0; bases outside the gene matches: 6. Germline V lookup: CDR1 MNHEY, CDR2 SVGAGI. The CDR3 runs 14 residues.

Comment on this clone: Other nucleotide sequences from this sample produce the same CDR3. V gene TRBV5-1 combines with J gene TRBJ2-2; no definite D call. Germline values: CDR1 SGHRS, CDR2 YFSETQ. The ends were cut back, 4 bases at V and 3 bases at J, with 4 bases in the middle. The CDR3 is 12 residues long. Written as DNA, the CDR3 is TGCGCCAGCAGCCTCGACACCGGGGAGCTGTTTTTT. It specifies CASSLDTGELFF.

CDR3 DNA sequence: TGTGCCAGTAGTATACGGGGGGCGTTAGACGAGCAGTACTTC. Residues: CASSIRGALDEQYF. The J gene is TRBJ2-7, the V gene TRBV19; a possible D gene is TRBD2 (7 bases). Trimming removed 2 bases at V and 5 bases at J, with 13 bases between. The V gene's germline CDR1 is LNHDA and CDR2 SQIVND (reference sequence). The CDR3 has 14 residues.

CDR3 sequence reads: CASSPSDGTEQFF. The CDR3 nucleotides are TGCGCCAGCAGCCCCTCGGACGGAACGGAGCAGTTCTTC. The rearrangement uses TRBV10-1 and TRBJ2-1; D is unclear. This CDR3 region has 13 residues. Germline V gene sequence: CDR1 WNHNN, CDR2 SYGVQD (reference sequence). V dropped 6 bases and J dropped 10 bases, with 16 bases sitting between them.